The 27 T cell receptor beta chains listed next were all sequenced from one sample in a study of T cells in Graves' hyperthyroidism and ophthalmopathy. What was amplified from RNA transcripts were TCR beta CDR3 regions. HTBI primers were employed in a first-round RT-PCR of the TCR CDR3. TCRdb independently ran MiXCR on the multiplex PCR reads; one entry per CDR3 protein. The sample shows hundreds of thousands of distinct CDR3 sequences, about 19% of them seen only once. The source material was blood. These receptors came from a woman between 50 and 59 years old with Graves' hyperthyroidism that later progressed to Graves' ophthalmopathy.

V gene TRBV7-9 combines with J gene TRBJ1-2; D not resolved. V lost 7 bases to trimming and J lost 8 bases, with 17 bases between them. The CDR3 covers 13 residues. Germline V gene sequence: CDR1 SEHNR, CDR2 FQNEAQ (reference sequence). Here the CDR3 DNA reads TGTGCCAGCACCCCATGGAGGGTTCAGGGCTACACCTTC. Translation gives CASTPWRVQGYTF.

In this sample, this clonotype turned up many times. This chain connects TRBV7-9 to TRBJ1-1, with D perhaps matching TRBD1 (5 bases). The CDR3 is 14 amino acids. Looked up from germline, CDR1 is SEHNR and CDR2 is FQNEAQ (reference sequence). Trimming left V 6 bases short and J 0 bases short, with 11 bases between. The CDR3 loop is CASSRQYMNTEAFF. DNA of the CDR3: TGTGCCAGCAGTCGACAGTACATGAACACTGAAGCTTTCTTT. Using reference TRBV7-9 and TRBJ1-1 for the parts outside the CDR3, the full variable domain is DTGVSQNPRHKITKRGQNVTFRCDPISEHNRLYWYRQTLGQGPEFLTYFQNEAQLEKSRLLSDRFSAERPKGSFSTLEIQRTEQGDSAMYLCASSRQYMNTEAFFGQGTRLTVV.

The chain combines TRBV20-1 with TRBJ1-2; D might be TRBD1 (6 bases). In germline, CDR1 is DFQATT, CDR2 SNEGSKA (reference sequence). The CDR3 spans 14 residues. Trimming removed 3 bases at V and 8 bases at J, with 19 bases between. The CDR3 sequence: CSARQGGGIGGYTF. The DNA of the CDR3 is TGCAGTGCTAGGCAAGGAGGGGGGATTGGGGGCTACACCTTC.

The chain carries TRBV29-1 and TRBJ2-3, with D maybe TRBD2 (7 bases). Germline V gene data show CDR1 as SQVTM and CDR2 as ANQGSEA. V lost 6 bases to trimming and J lost 2 bases, with 27 bases between them. This CDR3 contains 18 residues. Here the CDR3 reads CSVSGVAGARDFTDTQYF. The CDR3 bases are TGCAGCGTCTCGGGGGTTGCGGGGGCCAGAGACTTCACAGATACGCAGTATTTT.

The V and J genes are TRBV25-1 and TRBJ1-2, with 11 bases matching TRBD1. Germline V CDR1 and CDR2: MGHDK, SYGVNS. The CDR3 runs 15 residues. Trimming at V came to 3 bases and at J to 5 bases, leaving 5 bases not matched to a gene. CDR3 coding DNA: TGTGCCAGCAGTGACCCTGGACAGGGGGCATATGGCTACACCTTC. Translation: CASSDPGQGAYGYTF.

This clonotype was seen ten or more times. The chain is built from TRBV6-1 and TRBJ2-1; TRBD2 matches 7 bases. Unmatched junction bases numbered 6, after V lost 5 bases and J lost 5 bases. Germline CDR1 reads MNHNS; CDR2 reads SASEGT. The CDR3 contains 14 residues. The CDR3 nucleotides are TGTGCCAGCAGTTATCGGGGGGAACACAATGAGCAGTTCTTC. As protein: CASSYRGEHNEQFF.

This chain links TRBV7-2 with TRBJ1-1, with TRBD1 identical over 8 bases. CDR3 length equals 14 residues. The germline gives CDR1 SGHTA, CDR2 FQGNSA. After removal of 5 bases from V and 3 bases from J, the junction contained 5 bases not matched to a gene. CDR3 DNA: TGTGCCAGCAGCACGCAGACAGGGGACACTGAAGCTTTCTTT. Protein: CASSTQTGDTEAFF.

This clonotype showed up just a few times. CDR3 nucleotides: TGTGCCAGCAGTTACGGGCTAGCGGGGGGAAGTGAGACCCAGTACTTC. It yields the protein CASSYGLAGGSETQYF. The J gene is TRBJ2-5, the V gene TRBV6-5, with TRBD2 matching over 11 bases. The CDR3 length is 16 residues. The ends lost 2 bases at V and 5 bases at J; junction bases unmatched: 7. Germline loops: CDR1 MNHEY, CDR2 SVGAGI.

At least ten counts were recorded for this clonotype. CDR3 sequence reads: CASSPLDRGLDNEQFF. Here the CDR3 DNA reads TGTGCCAGCAGCCCCCTCGACAGGGGGCTAGACAATGAGCAGTTCTTC. V is TRBV5-5 and J is TRBJ2-1; TRBD1 matches at 10 bases. The CDR3 is made up of 16 amino acids. The J segment lost 5 bases and the V segment lost 4 bases, leaving 9 bases of the junction unmatched. Germline CDR1 reads SGHKS; CDR2 reads YYEKEE (reference sequence).

This sequence joins TRBV20-1 and TRBJ1-1, with a weak D call TRBD1 (5 bases). There are 15 residues in the CDR3. V was cut by 5 bases and J by 7 bases, with 23 bases left in between. Germline V lookup: CDR1 DFQATT, CDR2 SNEGSKA (reference sequence). The CDR3: CSAGSLGTPGLEAFF. The DNA for the CDR3 is TGCAGTGCTGGTTCCCTCGGGACCCCGGGCCTTGAAGCTTTCTTT.

To note about this clonotype: Possible read error: a much larger clone is one base away. V is TRBV7-6 and J is TRBJ2-3; tentatively, D is TRBD1 (5 bases). V was shortened by 5 bases and J by 5 bases, with 11 bases between the two germline ends. Germline-derived CDR1 and CDR2 are SGHVS and FNYEAQ. CDR3 length: 13 amino acids. CDR3 protein: CASSVDDRDTQYF. In DNA, the CDR3 is TGTGCCAGCAGCGTGGACGACAGAGATACGCAGTATTTT.

This clonotype came up many times. The chain uses TRBV10-3 and TRBJ2-5; possibly TRBD1 for D (5 bases). The CDR3 consists of 15 residues. Germline V gene sequence: CDR1 ENHRY, CDR2 SYGVKD. V was shortened by 2 bases and J by 4 bases, with 14 bases between the two germline ends. CDR3 nucleotide sequence: TGTGCCATCAGTGAGGGACATAGAGGCCCAGAGACCCAGTACTTC. As protein: CAISEGHRGPETQYF.

This clonotype has ten or more counts. V and J are TRBV3-1 and TRBJ1-1, with a possible D match to TRBD1 (5 bases). Trimming pared 1 base from V and 6 bases from J, leaving 12 bases between. The CDR3 runs 14 residues. Germline V lookup: CDR1 LGHDT, CDR2 YNNKEL (reference sequence). The CDR3 sequence is CASSQATMGAEAFF. CDR3 DNA sequence: TGTGCCAGCAGCCAAGCAACCATGGGGGCTGAAGCTTTCTTT. Together with reference TRBV3-1 and TRBJ1-1, the CDR3 gives the full variable domain: DTAVSQTPKYLVTQMGNDKSIKCEQNLGHDTMYWYKQDSKKFLKIMFSYNNKELIINETVPNRFSPKSPDKAHLNLHINSLELGDSAVYFCASSQATMGAEAFFGQGTRLTVV.

The chain employs TRBV4-1 and TRBJ1-2, with D uncertain. Germline CDR1 MGHRA, CDR2 YSYEKL. The CDR3 length is 13 residues. Trimming cost V 1 base and J 6 bases, with 9 bases left between them. The CDR3 nucleotides read TGCGCCAGCAGCCAAGTCCTCCGCGATGGCTACACCTTC. Translation gives CASSQVLRDGYTF.

This clonotype appeared many times. The gene calls are TRBV5-6 and TRBJ1-1; D gene uncertain. V was trimmed by 7 bases and J by 0 bases, leaving 19 bases between them. This CDR3 region has 16 residues. Germline CDR1 and CDR2: SGHDT and YYEEEE. In DNA form, the CDR3 reads TGTGCCAGCGGGAGTGGAATAGGTTCCATGAACACTGAAGCTTTCTTT. It is translated as CASGSGIGSMNTEAFF.

The V call is TRBV2, the J call TRBJ1-4; 7 bases align to TRBD1. The CDR3 runs 14 residues. Trimming cost V 6 bases and J 4 bases; bases outside gene matches: 5. Germline CDR1 reads SNHLY; CDR2 reads FYNNEI. The CDR3 coding sequence is TGTGCCAGCAGGGGGACAGCCGGTAATGAAAAACTGTTTTTT. Translating gives CASRGTAGNEKLFF.

The table lists this clonotype with many counts. The genes are TRBV3-1 and TRBJ1-5; D is undetermined. The CDR3 runs to 17 residues. The V gene's germline CDR1 is LGHDT and CDR2 YNNKEL (reference sequence). Deletions cut 0 bases from V and 2 bases from J, with 14 bases between. The CDR3 reads CASSQESGVLGNQPQHF. Here the CDR3 DNA reads TGTGCCAGCAGCCAAGAGTCCGGGGTATTGGGCAATCAGCCCCAGCATTTT.

A few counts support this clonotype. The chain employs TRBV2 and TRBJ1-5; D possibly corresponds to TRBD1 (6 bases). The CDR3 consists of 16 residues. The germline CDR1 and CDR2 sequences are SNHLY and FYNNEI. Trimming took 2 bases from V and 6 from J, leaving 17 bases between them. The CDR3 DNA reads as TGTGCCAGCAGTGAAATGTCGGCAGGGGTGAGTCAGCCCCAGCATTTT. Translating it yields CASSEMSAGVSQPQHF.

This clonotype showed up just a few times. The J gene is TRBJ1-1, the V gene TRBV7-9; the match to TRBD1 covers 7 bases. J gave up 0 bases and V 4 bases, and 5 bases lay outside the gene matches. Germline CDR1 and CDR2: SEHNR and FQNEAQ (reference sequence). The CDR3 runs 15 residues. The CDR3, as DNA: TGTGCCAGCAGCTCGGCGACAGGGTTGAACACTGAAGCTTTCTTT. Protein sequence: CASSSATGLNTEAFF.

This clonotype was seen more than once but under ten times. The chain links TRBV12-3 or TRBV12-4 to TRBJ2-2, with 8 bases that match TRBD2. This CDR3 is built from 15 residues. Trimming took 6 bases from V and 5 from J; bases not matched to a gene: 8. Here the CDR3 reads CASRPGGAWTGELFF. The CDR3 nucleotides read TGTGCCAGCAGACCCGGGGGGGCCTGGACCGGGGAGCTGTTTTTT.

This clonotype was recorded at least ten times. A junction boundary mismatches the germline segment, possibly from a read error. This chain links TRBV25-1 with TRBJ2-1, with TRBD2 matching 10 bases. The CDR3 covers 14 residues. Germline V gene sequence: CDR1 MGHDK, CDR2 SYGVNS. CDR3 nucleotides: TGTGCCAGTAGTGGTAGCGGGGGGTACAATGAGCAGTTCTTC. It encodes CASSGSGGYNEQFF.

The chain has TRBV5-4 and TRBJ2-4; D gene unclear. CDR1 is SGHNT, CDR2 YYREEE, per germline (reference sequence). The CDR3 is 13 residues long. Trimming cost V 3 bases and J 7 bases, with 11 bases left between them. The CDR3 coding sequence is TGTGCCAGCAGCTCCCCCGGGCCGAACATTCAGTACTTC. This translates into CASSSPGPNIQYF.

The rearrangement links TRBV4-1 to TRBJ2-1; possibly TRBD1 or TRBD2 for D (5 bases each). V was trimmed by 0 bases and J by 15 bases, leaving 21 bases between them. This CDR3 spans 15 amino acids. The germline V gene has CDR1 MGHRA and CDR2 YSYEKL. Here the CDR3 reads CASSQEIGDHPGGFF. In nucleotides, the CDR3 is TGCGCCAGCAGCCAAGAAATCGGGGACCACCCTGGGGGGTTCTTC.

In this sample, this clonotype turned up a few times. This sequence joins TRBV19 and TRBJ2-1; 10 nucleotides match TRBD2. The J segment lost 7 bases and the V segment lost 5 bases, leaving 8 bases of the junction unmatched. The CDR3 consists of 15 residues. CDR1 is LNHDA and CDR2 is SQIVND in the germline V gene (reference sequence). CDR3 loop: CASSWSGGAKNEQFF. DNA of the CDR3: TGTGCCAGTAGTTGGAGCGGGGGGGCAAAGAATGAGCAGTTCTTC.

There are many counts of this clonotype. The V and J genes are TRBV19 and TRBJ1-1; D remains unclear. The CDR3 spans 19 residues. In germline, CDR1 is LNHDA, CDR2 SQIVND (reference sequence). Between the trimmed V and J ends, which lost 3 bases and 5 bases, there was a span of 28 bases. CDR3 sequence: CASSMSRSGLGQRGTEAFF. The CDR3 DNA sequence: TGTGCCAGTAGTATGAGTCGGAGTGGTCTAGGGCAACGAGGGACTGAAGCTTTCTTT.

The rearrangement joins TRBV19 to TRBJ1-2, with D possibly being TRBD1 (5 bases). Per the germline V gene, CDR1 is LNHDA and CDR2 is SQIVND (reference sequence). The V and J ends lost 5 bases and 1 base respectively, with 14 bases between them. The CDR3 extends over 15 amino acids. Here the CDR3 reads CASSDRGLNNYGYTF. CDR3 bases: TGTGCCAGTAGTGACAGAGGATTAAATAACTATGGCTACACCTTC. Variable domain in full (rest from reference TRBV19 and TRBJ1-2): DGGITQSPKYLFRKEGQNVTLSCEQNLNHDAMYWYRQDPGQGLRLIYYSQIVNDFQKGDIAEGYSVSREKKESFPLTVTSAQKNPTAFYLCASSDRGLNNYGYTFGSGTRLTVV.

The gene calls are TRBV10-3 and TRBJ1-4; TRBD1 might be the D (5 bases). V lost 11 bases and J lost 3, with 10 bases in between. Germline CDR1 ENHRY, CDR2 SYGVKD. This CDR3 region has 12 residues. The CDR3: CAAGEPNEKLFF. Here the CDR3 DNA reads TGTGCCGCGGGGGAGCCTAATGAAAAACTGTTTTTT.